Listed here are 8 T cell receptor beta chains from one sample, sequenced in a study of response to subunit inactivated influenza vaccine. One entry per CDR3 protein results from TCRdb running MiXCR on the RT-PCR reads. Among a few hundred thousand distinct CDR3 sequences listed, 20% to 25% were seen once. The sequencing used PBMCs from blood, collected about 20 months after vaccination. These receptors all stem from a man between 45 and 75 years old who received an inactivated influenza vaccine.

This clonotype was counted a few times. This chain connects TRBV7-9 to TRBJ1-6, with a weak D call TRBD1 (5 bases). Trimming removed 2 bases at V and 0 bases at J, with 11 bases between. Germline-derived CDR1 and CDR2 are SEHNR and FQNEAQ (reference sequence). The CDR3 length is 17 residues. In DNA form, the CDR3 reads TGTGCCAGCAGCTTAAAGGGGTGGAGCTCCTATAATTCACCCCTCCACTTT. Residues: CASSLKGWSSYNSPLHF.

CDR3 residues: CAISEFTDTQYF. The CDR3 DNA reads TGTGCCATCAGTGAGTTTACAGATACGCAGTATTTT. The chain links TRBV10-3 to TRBJ2-3; D remains ambiguous. Germline V lookup: CDR1 ENHRY, CDR2 SYGVKD. V lost 1 base and J lost 3, with 2 bases in between. The CDR3 length is 12 residues.

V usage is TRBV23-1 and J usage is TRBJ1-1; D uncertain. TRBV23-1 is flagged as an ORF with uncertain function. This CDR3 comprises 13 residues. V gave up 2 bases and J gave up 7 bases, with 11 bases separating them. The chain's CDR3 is CASSQPSPHEAFF. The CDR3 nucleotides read TGCGCCAGCAGTCAACCCTCGCCCCATGAAGCTTTCTTT.

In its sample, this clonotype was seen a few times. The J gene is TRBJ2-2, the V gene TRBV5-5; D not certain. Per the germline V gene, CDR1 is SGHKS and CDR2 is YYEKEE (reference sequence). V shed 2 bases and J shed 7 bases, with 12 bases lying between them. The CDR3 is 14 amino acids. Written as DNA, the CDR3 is TGTGCCAGCAGCTTCATAGGTGAAGTCGGGGAGCTGTTTTTT. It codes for CASSFIGEVGELFF.

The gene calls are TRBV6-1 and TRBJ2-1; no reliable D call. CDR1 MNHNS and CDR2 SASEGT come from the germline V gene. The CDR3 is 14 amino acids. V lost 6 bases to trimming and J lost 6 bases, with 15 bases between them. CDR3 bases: TGTGCCAGCAGAGGTGCCTCGGGCGTCAATGAGCAGTTCTTC. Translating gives CASRGASGVNEQFF.

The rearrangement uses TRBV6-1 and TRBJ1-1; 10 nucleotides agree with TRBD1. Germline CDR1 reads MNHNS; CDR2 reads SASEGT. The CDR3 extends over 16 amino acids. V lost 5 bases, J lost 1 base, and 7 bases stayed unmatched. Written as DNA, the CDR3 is TGTGCCAGCAGTCCCGGGACAGGGGTGACGAACACTGAAGCTTTCTTT. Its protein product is CASSPGTGVTNTEAFF.

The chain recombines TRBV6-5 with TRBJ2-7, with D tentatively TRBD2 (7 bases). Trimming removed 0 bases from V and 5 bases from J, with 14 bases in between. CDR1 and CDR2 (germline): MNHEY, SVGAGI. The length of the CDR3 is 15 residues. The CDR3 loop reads CASSYSGGAENEQYF. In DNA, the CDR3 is TGTGCCAGCAGTTACTCGGGGGGGGCGGAAAACGAGCAGTACTTC.

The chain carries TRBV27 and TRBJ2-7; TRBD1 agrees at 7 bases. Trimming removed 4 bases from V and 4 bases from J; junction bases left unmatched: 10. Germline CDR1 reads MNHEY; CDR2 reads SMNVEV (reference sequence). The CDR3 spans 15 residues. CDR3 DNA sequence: TGTGCCAGCAGTTCGACAGGGAAGGGAAGATACGAGCAGTACTTC. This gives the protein CASSSTGKGRYEQYF.